This T cell receptor beta chain was observed in a study of T cell responses to AZD1222 COVID-19 vaccine (dated by TCRdb to the early 2020s). Describing the broader study: AZD1222 recipients with second doses at about 4 weeks or about 12 weeks were pooled, because spike-specific TCR depth and breadth did not differ between schedules. TCR sequencing was performed for approximately 240 trial participants, of whom 207 were given two doses of AZD1222 and 26 were given two doses of MenACWY control vaccine. Trial participants were enrolled by age into 18-55, 56-69 and 70-plus year subgroups, with approximately 150, 30 and 60 TCR-sequenced participants respectively. Overall study results and their limits: Because no day 14 peak-response samples were available, the repertoires could be characterized only after the peak T cell response. Only five or six AZD1222 recipients were SARS-CoV-2 seropositive at baseline, limiting conclusions about previously exposed vaccinees. After two AZD1222 doses, spike-specific TCR breadth and depth were significantly higher than at day 0 and than in MenACWY recipients. Participants were mostly white British and included more females than males, and it was suggested by the authors that clonal diversity may have been underestimated. Nearly half of unique spike-specific TCRs reportedly recognized epitopes outside regions mutated in the B.1.351 and B.1.1.7 variants. The 56-69-year group was small, and its depth increase did not reach significance, likely because of low power. CD4 TCRs associated with the vaccine covered the entire spike protein, and the dominant responses were in regions 160-218 and 743-854.

Looking up the germline V gene (reference sequence) yields CDR1 GTSNPN and CDR2 SVGIG. Including the terminal cysteine and phenylalanine, the CDR3 comprises 13 residues. Only the CDR3 part of the read is kept: 39 bases, read in frame from the first base. The CDR3 regions of human TCRbeta chains were analyzed by immunosequencing. In the original analysis: TCRs in the repertoires were compared against a reference library of SARS-CoV-2-specific TCRs that had been generated with the MIRA antigen-specificity platform. Breadth was defined as the fraction of unique TCRs that were SARS-CoV-2-associated, and depth was defined as the fraction of total T cells that were SARS-CoV-2-associated. Each spike-specific TCR was assigned to its reactive spike region and to a CD4 or CD8 class using the MIRA data. Log10-transformed breadth and depth values were compared by one-way ANOVA with Sidak's multiple comparisons tests. As stored in TCRdb, this immuneACCESS dataset retains in-frame rearrangements with V and J assigned. A fraction of the clones does not appear; measured against another copy, unresolved V genes explain less than half of the discrepancy, and the remainder lacks a known reason. V and J calls and clone size are given by that table; D and trimming were obtained from the DNA. This sample has tens of thousands of clones in its table, and roughly 84% of those were observed once. The top ten constitute nearly 25% of the sample.

About this clone itself: Its recognized antigen is unknown. Per-nucleotide qualities are absent, and no much larger clonotype sits a single base away.

This sample's time point label indicates: baseline before first vaccination. Vaccinee samples were obtained from the UK trials COV001 and COV002, which included a single-blind randomized controlled phase 2/3 trial of AZD1222 (ChAdOx1 nCoV-19) in healthy adults. Trial participant PBMC samples were collected at day 0 and day 28 after the second dose for TCRbeta chain sequencing. The receptor's source is an adult in good health. Here the chain combines TRBV30 and TRBJ1-2, and the D gene may be TRBD1, 6 bases matching. The sequencing here drew on peripheral blood, taken on day 0 of AZD1222 vaccination. The CDR3 has the sequence CARSQGTNYGYTF. The bases are TGTGCTCGCAGTCAGGGGACTAACTATGGCTACACCTTC.